This T cell receptor beta chain was recorded in a study of early T cells in non-severe SARS-CoV-2 infection. As for the study in general: Whole-blood bulk RNA, unsorted, was sequenced, and chains were unpaired.

Whole-study findings and limits: VDJdb-based matching was biased toward anti-spike CD8 responses and missed private and CD4 specificities.

TCRdb ran MiXCR on the 5' RACE reads and lists one entry per CDR3 protein. The sample lists 66,000 or so distinct CDR3 sequences; less than 15% were seen once. For this clonotype: Its antigen is as yet unknown.

Trimming removed 6 bases at V and 2 bases at J, with 8 bases between. This CDR3 comprises 14 residues. The germline gives CDR1 SNHLY, CDR2 FYNNEI. Sequencing was performed on whole blood. The chain uses TRBV2 and TRBJ2-6; D gene uncertain. The TCR was taken from an adult who was a healthcare worker with PCR-confirmed SARS-CoV-2 infection or an uninfected control (not recorded which). This chain's CDR3 is CASRPTPGANVLTF. CDR3 in DNA: TGTGCCAGCAGACCTACCCCTGGGGCCAACGTCCTGACTTTC.